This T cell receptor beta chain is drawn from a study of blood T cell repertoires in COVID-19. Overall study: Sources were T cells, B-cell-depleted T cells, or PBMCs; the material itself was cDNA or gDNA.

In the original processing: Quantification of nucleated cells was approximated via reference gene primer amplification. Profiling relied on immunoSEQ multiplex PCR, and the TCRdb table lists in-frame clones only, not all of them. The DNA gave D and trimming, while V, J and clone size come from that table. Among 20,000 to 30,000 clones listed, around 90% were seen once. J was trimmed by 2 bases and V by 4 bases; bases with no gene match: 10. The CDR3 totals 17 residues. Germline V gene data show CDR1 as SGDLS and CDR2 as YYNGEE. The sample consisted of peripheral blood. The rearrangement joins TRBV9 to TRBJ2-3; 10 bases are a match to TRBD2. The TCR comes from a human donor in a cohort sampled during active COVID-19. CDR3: CASSHSRSGGNTDTQYF. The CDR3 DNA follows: TGTGCCAGCAGCCACAGCCGTAGCGGGGGGAACACAGATACGCAGTATTTT.